This T cell receptor beta chain stems from a study of early T cells in non-severe SARS-CoV-2 infection. Study in general: It was bulk RNA from unsorted whole blood that was sequenced, and the chains were unpaired.

Findings and caveats of the study: The VDJdb matching leaned toward anti-spike CD8 responses and overlooked private and CD4 specificities.

This clonotype appeared many times. The antigen is not known. CDR1 MGHRA and CDR2 YSYEKL come from the germline V gene. The CDR3 contains 16 residues. The J segment lost 7 bases and the V segment lost 6 bases, leaving 13 bases of the junction unmatched. cDNA molecules, individually, were tagged with unique molecular identifiers. TCRdb used MiXCR to reprocess the 5' RACE reads, holding one entry per CDR3 protein. This table has tens of thousands of distinct CDR3 sequences, roughly 5.2% appearing once. Sequenced input: whole blood. J is TRBJ1-4 and V is TRBV4-1, with 8 bases lining up with TRBD1. The TCR sequence derives from an adult who was a healthcare worker with PCR-confirmed SARS-CoV-2 infection or an uninfected control (not recorded which). CDR3 nucleotide sequence: TGCGCCAGCAGACCGAGACAGGGGACGGATGTTGAAAAACTGTTTTTT. Protein product: CASRPRQGTDVEKLFF.